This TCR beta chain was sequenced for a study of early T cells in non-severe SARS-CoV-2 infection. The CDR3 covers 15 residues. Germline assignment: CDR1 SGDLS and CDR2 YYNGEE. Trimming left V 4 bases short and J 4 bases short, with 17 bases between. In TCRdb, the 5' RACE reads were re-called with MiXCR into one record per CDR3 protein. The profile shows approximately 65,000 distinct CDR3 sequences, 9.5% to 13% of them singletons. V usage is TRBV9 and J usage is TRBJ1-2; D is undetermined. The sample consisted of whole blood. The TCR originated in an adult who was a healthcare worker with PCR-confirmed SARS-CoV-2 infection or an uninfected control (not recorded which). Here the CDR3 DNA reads TGTGCCAGCAGCCCCCGAGGGATATCTGGCTATGGCTACACCTTC. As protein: CASSPRGISGYGYTF.